One and the same sample provided the 17 T cell receptor beta chains below, sequenced in a study of cytomegalovirus exposure and HLA in healthy donors. PCR involved 60 Vbeta and 13 Jbeta primers. Sequenced by immunoSEQ multiplex PCR; TCRdb stores in-frame clones only, minus some. Reported are 100,000 or so clones; the ten largest clones contain 3.4%. What was sequenced was PBMCs. Every receptor here comes from a woman in her 30s in good health and CMV-seronegative.

V gene TRBV11-2 combines with J gene TRBJ2-1; 7 bases line up with TRBD1. With V trimmed by 5 bases and J by 5 bases, 6 bases remained unmatched. CDR3 length: 14 amino acids. Germline V gene sequence: CDR1 SGHAT, CDR2 FQNNGV. CDR3 residues: CASSASTGDNEQFF. DNA of the CDR3: TGTGCCAGCAGCGCCAGCACAGGGGACAATGAGCAGTTCTTC.

The chain employs TRBV6-5 and TRBJ2-3; TRBD1 matches at 8 bases. The CDR3 runs 14 residues. CDR1 and CDR2 (germline): MNHEY, SVGAGI. Trimming removed 5 bases from V and 4 bases from J; junction bases left unmatched: 5. In DNA form, the CDR3 reads TGTGCCAGCAGTGAACTACAGGGGGCAGATACGCAGTATTTT. The encoded protein is CASSELQGADTQYF.

V gene TRBV27 combines with J gene TRBJ2-7, with D possibly being TRBD1 (5 bases). In germline, CDR1 is MNHEY, CDR2 SMNVEV (reference sequence). V gave up 6 bases and J gave up 1 base, with 7 bases separating them. This CDR3 region has 12 residues. The CDR3 DNA is TGTGCCAGCAGCCAGGGTTCCTACGAGCAGTACTTC. Its translation is CASSQGSYEQYF.

This sequence joins TRBV28 and TRBJ2-3; 7 bases map to TRBD2. This CDR3 comprises 12 residues. Germline-derived CDR1 and CDR2 are MDHEN and SYDVKM. The V and J ends lost 7 bases and 6 bases, in that order; junction bases with no gene match: 4. CDR3 in DNA: TGTGCCAGCAAGGGGAGGGGTGATACGCAGTATTTT. It specifies CASKGRGDTQYF.

V and J are TRBV11-2 and TRBJ1-6, with a possible D match to TRBD1 (6 bases). CDR1 and CDR2 from the germline V gene are SGHAT and FQNNGV. V was clipped by 4 bases and J by 9 bases, with 13 bases between them. The CDR3 covers 14 residues. In DNA, the CDR3 is TGTGCCAGCAGCTACCGGGGGGCAGTTTCACCCCTCCACTTT. Its translation is CASSYRGAVSPLHF.

The chain links TRBV10-3 to TRBJ2-1; D might be TRBD2 (6 bases). V shed 0 bases and J shed 0 bases, with 15 bases lying between them. Germline V gives CDR1 ENHRY, CDR2 SYGVKD. The CDR3 consists of 18 residues. CDR3 loop: CAISESSGALSSYNEQFF. The CDR3 DNA reads as TGTGCCATCAGTGAGTCTAGCGGAGCCCTGAGCTCCTACAATGAGCAGTTCTTC.

This chain connects TRBV7-9 to TRBJ2-7; 12 bases align to TRBD2. There are 17 residues in the CDR3. V shed 5 bases, J shed 0 bases, and the junction held 8 bases outside the gene matches. Germline V CDR1 and CDR2: SEHNR, FQNEAQ (reference sequence). CDR3 DNA: TGTGCCAGCAGCGGCGGGACTAGCGGGCACAGCTCCTACGAGCAGTACTTC. It codes for CASSGGTSGHSSYEQYF.

The chain couples TRBV19 to TRBJ2-3, with TRBD1 identical over 11 bases. From germline, CDR1 is LNHDA and CDR2 SQIVND (reference sequence). This CDR3 spans 14 amino acids. V shed 6 bases and J 5 bases; nucleotides not matched to a gene: 4. CDR3 in amino acids: CASSGQGAGDTQYF. The CDR3 coding sequence is TGTGCCAGTAGCGGACAGGGGGCCGGAGATACGCAGTATTTT.

This chain connects TRBV5-4 to TRBJ2-3; TRBD1 agrees at 9 bases. Trimming took 4 bases from V and 8 from J; bases not matched to a gene: 11. The CDR3 totals 15 residues. CDR1 and CDR2 (germline): SGHNT, YYREEE (reference sequence). For the CDR3, the DNA is TGTGCCAGCAGCAAGGGACAGGGTGTTGGAGGTACGCAGTATTTT. This encodes CASSKGQGVGGTQYF.

The rearrangement uses TRBV2 and TRBJ1-1, with 7 bases matching TRBD1. Germline V CDR1 and CDR2: SNHLY, FYNNEI. The CDR3 has 13 residues. The junction had 4 bases not matched to a gene; V was cut back by 8 bases and J by 1 base. The CDR3 DNA reads as TGTGCCAGCCAGGGGGAACGGAACACTGAAGCTTTCTTT. Its translation: CASQGERNTEAFF.

The gene calls are TRBV25-1 and TRBJ2-4; TRBD2 matches at 12 bases. CDR3 length: 16 residues. The J segment lost 8 bases and the V segment lost 3 bases, leaving 8 bases of the junction unmatched. The germline CDR1 and CDR2 sequences are MGHDK and SYGVNS. CDR3 protein: CASSDPSGGAWDIQYF. In DNA form, the CDR3 reads TGTGCCAGCAGTGATCCTAGCGGGGGGGCTTGGGACATTCAGTACTTC. The variable domain in full, with the rest retrieved from reference TRBV25-1 and TRBJ2-4, is EADIYQTPRYLVIGTGKKITLECSQTMGHDKMYWYQQDPGMELHLIHYSYGVNSTEKGDLSSESTVSRIRTEHFPLTLESARPSHTSQYLCASSDPSGGAWDIQYFGAGTRLSVL.

The chain joins TRBV5-5 to TRBJ1-1; D is undetermined. The CDR3 has 14 residues. The ends were cut back, 0 bases at V and 4 bases at J, with 10 bases in the middle. The germline gives CDR1 SGHKS, CDR2 YYEKEE (reference sequence). CDR3 nucleotide sequence: TGTGCCAGCAGCTTGGCCCCAGGAATCACTGAAGCTTTCTTT. The encoded protein is CASSLAPGITEAFF.

This sequence joins TRBV11-3 and TRBJ2-3; 16 bases match TRBD2. The CDR3 covers 16 residues. Germline-derived CDR1 and CDR2 are SGHNT and YENEEA. The V and J ends lost 5 bases and 4 bases, in that order; junction bases with no gene match: 3. The CDR3 protein is CASSRGTSGRADTQYF. The CDR3 DNA sequence: TGTGCCAGCAGCCGCGGGACTAGCGGGAGGGCAGATACGCAGTATTTT.

The chain links TRBV6-6 to TRBJ1-2; 9 positions match TRBD1. This CDR3 has 15 residues. Germline CDR1 MNHNY, CDR2 SVGAGI (reference sequence). With 2 bases clipped from V and 5 bases from J, the junction kept 6 bases outside the gene matches. The CDR3 coding sequence is TGTGCCAGCAGTTACGTACCGGGACAGGGATATGGCTACACCTTC. It yields the protein CASSYVPGQGYGYTF.

The chain combines TRBV30 with TRBJ1-6; 7 bases are a match to TRBD1. The CDR3 extends over 13 amino acids. Germline-derived CDR1 and CDR2 are GTSNPN and SVGIG (reference sequence). Germline trimming cut 5 bases from V and 5 bases from J; bases unmatched to any gene: 3. The CDR3 DNA is TGTGCCTGGGAGACAGGGCATAATTCACCCCTCCACTTT. Translated: CAWETGHNSPLHF.

The V gene is TRBV7-3, the J gene TRBJ2-1, with 8 bases fitting TRBD2. Germline V CDR1 and CDR2: SGHTA, FQGTGA. This CDR3 has 16 amino acids. V trimming: 2 bases; J trimming: 7 bases; junction bases outside the gene matches: 10. The CDR3 region is CASSLREGIRGNEQFF. The DNA for the CDR3 is TGTGCCAGCAGCTTACGGGAGGGAATCAGGGGAAATGAGCAGTTCTTC.

The chain couples TRBV7-6 to TRBJ1-6; the D is unclear. Germline values: CDR1 SGHVS, CDR2 FNYEAQ. Trimming removed 2 bases from V and 5 bases from J, with 7 bases in between. The CDR3 has 14 amino acids. CDR3 residues: CASSLSGDNSPLHF. As DNA, the CDR3 is TGTGCCAGCAGCTTATCAGGTGATAATTCACCCCTCCACTTT.